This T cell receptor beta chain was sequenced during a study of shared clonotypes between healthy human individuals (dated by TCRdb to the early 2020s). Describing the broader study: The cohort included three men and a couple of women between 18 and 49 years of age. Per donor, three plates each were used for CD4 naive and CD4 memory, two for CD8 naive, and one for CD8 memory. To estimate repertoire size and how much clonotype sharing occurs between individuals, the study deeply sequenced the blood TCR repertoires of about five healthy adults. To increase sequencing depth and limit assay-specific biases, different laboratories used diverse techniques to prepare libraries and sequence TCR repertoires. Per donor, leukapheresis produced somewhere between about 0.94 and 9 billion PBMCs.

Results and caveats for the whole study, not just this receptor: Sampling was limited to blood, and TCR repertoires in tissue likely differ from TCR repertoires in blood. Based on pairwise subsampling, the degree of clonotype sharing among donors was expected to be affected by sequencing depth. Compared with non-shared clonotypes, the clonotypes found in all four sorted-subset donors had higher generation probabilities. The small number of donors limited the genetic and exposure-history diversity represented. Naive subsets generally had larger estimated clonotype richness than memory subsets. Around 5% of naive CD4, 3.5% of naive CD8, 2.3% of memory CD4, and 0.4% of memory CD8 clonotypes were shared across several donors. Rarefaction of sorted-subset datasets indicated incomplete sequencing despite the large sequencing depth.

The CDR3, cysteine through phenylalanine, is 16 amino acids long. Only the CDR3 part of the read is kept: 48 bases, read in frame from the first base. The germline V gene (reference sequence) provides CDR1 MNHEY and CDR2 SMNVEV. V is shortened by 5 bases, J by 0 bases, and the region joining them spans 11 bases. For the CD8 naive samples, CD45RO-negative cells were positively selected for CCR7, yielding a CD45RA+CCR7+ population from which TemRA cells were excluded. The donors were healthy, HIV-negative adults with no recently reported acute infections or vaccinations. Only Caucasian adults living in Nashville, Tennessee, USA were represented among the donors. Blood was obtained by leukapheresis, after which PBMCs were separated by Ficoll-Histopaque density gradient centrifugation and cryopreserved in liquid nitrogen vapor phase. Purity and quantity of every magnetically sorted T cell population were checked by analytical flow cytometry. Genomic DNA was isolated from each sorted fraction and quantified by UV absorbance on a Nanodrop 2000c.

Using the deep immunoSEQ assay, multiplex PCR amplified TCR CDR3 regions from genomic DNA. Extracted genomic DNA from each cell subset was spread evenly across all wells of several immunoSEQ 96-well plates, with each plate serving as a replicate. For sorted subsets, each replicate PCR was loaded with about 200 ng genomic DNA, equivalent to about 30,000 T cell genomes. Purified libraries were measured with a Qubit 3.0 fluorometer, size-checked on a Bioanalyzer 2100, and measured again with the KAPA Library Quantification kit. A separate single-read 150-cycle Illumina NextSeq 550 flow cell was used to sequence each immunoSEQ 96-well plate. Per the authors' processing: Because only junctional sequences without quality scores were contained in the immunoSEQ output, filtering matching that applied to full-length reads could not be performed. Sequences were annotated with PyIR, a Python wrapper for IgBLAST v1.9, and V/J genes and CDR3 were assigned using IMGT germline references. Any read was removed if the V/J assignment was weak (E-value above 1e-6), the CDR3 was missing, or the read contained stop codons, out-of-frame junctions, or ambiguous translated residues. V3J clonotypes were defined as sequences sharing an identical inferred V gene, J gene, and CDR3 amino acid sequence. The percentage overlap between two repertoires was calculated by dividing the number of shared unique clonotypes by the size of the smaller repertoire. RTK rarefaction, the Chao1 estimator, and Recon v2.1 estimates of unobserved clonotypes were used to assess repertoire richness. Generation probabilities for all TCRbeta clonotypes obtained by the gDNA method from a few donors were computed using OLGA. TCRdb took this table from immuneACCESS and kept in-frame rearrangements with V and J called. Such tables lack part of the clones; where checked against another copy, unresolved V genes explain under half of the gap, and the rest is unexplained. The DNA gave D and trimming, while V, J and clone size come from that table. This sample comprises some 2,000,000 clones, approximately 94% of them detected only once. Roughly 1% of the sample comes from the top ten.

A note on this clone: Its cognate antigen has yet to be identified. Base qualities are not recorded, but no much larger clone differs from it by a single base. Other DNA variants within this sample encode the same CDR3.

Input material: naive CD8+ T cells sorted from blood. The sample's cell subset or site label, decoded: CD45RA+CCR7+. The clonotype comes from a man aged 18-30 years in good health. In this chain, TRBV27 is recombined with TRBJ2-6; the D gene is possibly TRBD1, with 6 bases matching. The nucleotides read TGTGCCAGCAGTCCAGGGGCCGGCTCTGGGGCCAACGTCCTGACTTTC. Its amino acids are CASSPGAGSGANVLTF.